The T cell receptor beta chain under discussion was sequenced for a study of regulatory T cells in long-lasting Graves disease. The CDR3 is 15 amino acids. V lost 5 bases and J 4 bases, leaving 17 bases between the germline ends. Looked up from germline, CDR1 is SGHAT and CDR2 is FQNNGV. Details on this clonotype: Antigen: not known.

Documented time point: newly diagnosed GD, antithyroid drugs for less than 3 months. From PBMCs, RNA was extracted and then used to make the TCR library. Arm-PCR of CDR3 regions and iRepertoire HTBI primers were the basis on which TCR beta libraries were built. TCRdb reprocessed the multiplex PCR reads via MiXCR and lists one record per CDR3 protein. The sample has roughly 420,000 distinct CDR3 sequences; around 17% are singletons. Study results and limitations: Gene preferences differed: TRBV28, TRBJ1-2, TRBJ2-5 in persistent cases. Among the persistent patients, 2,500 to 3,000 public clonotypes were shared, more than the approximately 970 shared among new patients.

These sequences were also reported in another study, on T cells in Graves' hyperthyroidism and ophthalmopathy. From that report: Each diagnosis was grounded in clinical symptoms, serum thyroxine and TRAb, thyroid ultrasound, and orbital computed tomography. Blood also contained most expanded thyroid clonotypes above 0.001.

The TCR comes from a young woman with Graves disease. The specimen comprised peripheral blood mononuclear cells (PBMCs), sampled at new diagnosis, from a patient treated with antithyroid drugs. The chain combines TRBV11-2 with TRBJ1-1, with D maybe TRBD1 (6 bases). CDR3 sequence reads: CASSRNGGLGTEAFF. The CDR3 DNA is TGTGCCAGCAGCCGCAACGGGGGGCTAGGCACTGAAGCTTTCTTT. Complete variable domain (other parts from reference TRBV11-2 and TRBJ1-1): EAGVAQSPRYKIIEKRQSVAFWCNPISGHATLYWYQQILGQGPKLLIQFQNNGVVDDSQLPKDRFSAERLKGVDSTLKIQPAKLEDSAVYLCASSRNGGLGTEAFFGQGTRLTVV.